This entry is about one TCR beta chain. The sample comes from a study of blood T cell repertoires in COVID-19. Study-wide background: Acute and convalescent COVID-19 specimens originated in the United States, Italy and Spain. PBMCs, B-cell-depleted T cells, or T cells were the source of the cDNA or gDNA that made up the material.

Germline-derived CDR1 and CDR2 are MGHDK and SYGVNS. The CDR3 sequence is 15 residues long. Trimming removed 3 bases at V and 0 bases at J, with 11 bases between. Authors' analysis steps: Nucleated cell number was recorded as an estimate derived from reference gene primer amplification. Repertoires were generated with immunoSEQ multiplex PCR, while TCRdb's copy carries only in-frame clones and drops some. V, J and clone size are those of that table, while D and trimming were read from the DNA. The sample includes under 100,000 clones, 85% of them seen just once. The TCR originated in a middle-aged man with acute or convalescent COVID-19. Material: peripheral blood. This chain uses TRBV25-1 with TRBJ1-2, with D possibly TRBD1 on 5 matching bases. CDR3 sequence: CASSEVGGTNYGYTF. The CDR3 nucleotides read TGTGCCAGCAGTGAGGTGGGGGGAACTAACTATGGCTACACCTTC.